The 23 T cell receptor beta chains below were found in one sample sequenced in a study of STAT3 mutations in large granular lymphocyte leukemia. These receptors have no known antigen. Whole-study findings and limits: Every T-cell large granular lymphocyte leukemia patient had at least one immunodominant TCR beta clonotype.

Generated by immunoSEQ multiplex PCR, the TCRdb table keeps only in-frame clones and is missing some. The sample records about 20,000 clones, 80% to 95% being singletons. Sample: peripheral blood mononuclear cells. These receptors all stem from a man aged 60 to 69 with T-cell large granular lymphocyte leukemia. Some clones in this sample may be carry-over from other donors' samples.

The V gene is TRBV29-1, the J gene TRBJ2-7, with D uncertain. Germline CDR1 and CDR2: SQVTM and ANQGSEA. There are 14 residues in the CDR3. Trimming took 6 bases from V and 0 from J, leaving 15 bases between them. The CDR3 here is CSVSGRAGSYEQYF. The CDR3 DNA sequence: TGCAGCGTCTCGGGCCGGGCAGGCTCCTACGAGCAGTACTTC.

The chain combines TRBV6-1 with TRBJ1-2; D ambiguous. Between the trimmed V and J ends, which lost 1 base and 2 bases, there was a span of 8 bases. CDR3 length: 14 residues. Germline CDR1 and CDR2: MNHNS and SASEGT. The CDR3 sequence: CASSEEPGNYGYTF. DNA for the CDR3: TGTGCCAGCAGTGAAGAGCCGGGGAACTATGGCTACACCTTC.

The chain employs TRBV15 and TRBJ2-7; tentatively, D is TRBD1 (5 bases). Trimming took off 0 bases at V and 2 bases at J, with 8 bases between the two ends. The germline gives CDR1 LNHNV, CDR2 YYDKDF (reference sequence). CDR3 length equals 14 residues. Here the CDR3 reads CATSRDPGTYEQYF. DNA for the CDR3: TGTGCCACCAGCAGAGACCCAGGGACCTACGAGCAGTACTTC.

V usage is TRBV29-1 and J usage is TRBJ2-7, with D perhaps matching TRBD2 (5 bases). Looked up from germline, CDR1 is SQVTM and CDR2 is ANQGSEA. V was trimmed by 6 bases and J by 2 bases, leaving 8 bases between them. The CDR3 totals 11 residues. CDR3 amino acids: CSVEEAYEQYF. In nucleotides, the CDR3 is TGCAGCGTCGAGGAGGCCTACGAGCAGTACTTC.

The rearrangement links TRBV5-1 to TRBJ2-7, with D tentatively TRBD1 (8 bases). Germline V lookup: CDR1 SGHRS, CDR2 YFSETQ. The CDR3 is 15 amino acids. V was pared by 1 base and J by 2 bases, with 13 bases between. CDR3 loop: CASSLRTGGAYEQYF. DNA for the CDR3: TGCGCCAGCAGCTTGCGAACAGGGGGGGCCTACGAGCAGTACTTC.

A single count supports this clone. This rearrangement joins TRBV7-9 to TRBJ2-1, with TRBD2 identical over 8 bases. The V segment lost 6 bases and the J segment 0 bases; nucleotides outside the gene matches: 4. The CDR3 spans 15 residues. The V gene's germline CDR1 is SEHNR and CDR2 FQNEAQ (reference sequence). CDR3 in amino acids: CASSSAGGSYNEQFF. CDR3 bases: TGTGCCAGCAGTTCGGCGGGAGGCTCCTACAATGAGCAGTTCTTC.

This clone appeared once. The V and J genes are TRBV19 and TRBJ2-7; D assignment may be TRBD1 or TRBD2 (5 bases each). V was shortened by 6 bases and J by 4 bases, with 10 bases between the two germline ends. Germline V gives CDR1 LNHDA, CDR2 SQIVND (reference sequence). This CDR3 is 12 amino acids long. The CDR3 spells CASRKGRYEQYF. For the CDR3, the DNA is TGTGCCAGTAGGAAGGGACGGTACGAGCAGTACTTC.

The chain recombines TRBV5-1 with TRBJ2-5, with 8 nucleotides matching TRBD1. The germline V gene has CDR1 SGHRS and CDR2 YFSETQ. V lost 2 bases and J lost 5; bases outside the gene matches: 8. CDR3 length equals 15 residues. The CDR3 DNA reads TGCGCCAGCAGCTTCATGGACAGGGCTTTGGAGACCCAGTACTTC. This gives the protein CASSFMDRALETQYF.

The chain combines TRBV5-4 with TRBJ2-1; unclear D gene. Looked up from germline, CDR1 is SGHNT and CDR2 is YYREEE (reference sequence). The CDR3 loop spans 13 amino acids. With 4 bases removed from V and 5 bases from J, the gap between germline ends came to 10 bases. The CDR3 nucleotides read TGTGCCAGCAGCGCCCTGTCGGACAATGAGCAGTTCTTC. It codes for CASSALSDNEQFF.

This chain links TRBV5-4 with TRBJ2-5, with 8 bases aligning to TRBD1. CDR3 length: 17 residues. With V trimmed by 2 bases and J by 5 bases, 14 bases remained unmatched. Germline loops: CDR1 SGHNT, CDR2 YYREEE (reference sequence). As DNA, the CDR3 is TGTGCCAGCAGCTTCCTCCCGGGACAGGCCTTTGGCGAGACCCAGTACTTC. Its translation is CASSFLPGQAFGETQYF.

V gene TRBV6-6 combines with J gene TRBJ2-7, with TRBD2 matching 13 bases. Germline loops: CDR1 MNHNY, CDR2 SVGAGI (reference sequence). This CDR3 has 13 residues. Losses at the gene ends were 6 bases for V and 12 bases for J; bases not matched to a gene: 8. This CDR3 reads CASSRTSGSQPYF. The CDR3 DNA follows: TGTGCCAGCAGCCGGACTAGCGGGAGCCAACCGTACTTC.

The chain uses TRBV5-4 and TRBJ2-5; 14 bases are a match to TRBD2. Germline V lookup: CDR1 SGHNT, CDR2 YYREEE (reference sequence). CDR3 size: 16 residues. V dropped 4 bases and J dropped 5; count of bases not matched to a gene: 7. CDR3: CASSVPGLAGAETQYF. CDR3 DNA: TGTGCCAGCAGCGTGCCGGGACTAGCGGGAGCGGAGACCCAGTACTTC.

The chain is built from TRBV5-4 and TRBJ1-1; TRBD1 matches at 8 bases. CDR1 and CDR2 from the germline V gene are SGHNT and YYREEE (reference sequence). Trimming removed 3 bases from V and 5 bases from J; junction bases left unmatched: 3. CDR3 length: 13 residues. CDR3 protein: CASSSRQGTEAFF. CDR3 DNA sequence: TGTGCCAGCAGCTCTCGACAGGGGACTGAAGCTTTCTTT.

The rearrangement links TRBV4-3 to TRBJ1-2; D is unresolved. Between the trimmed V and J ends, which lost 0 bases and 3 bases, there was a span of 8 bases. Germline V CDR1 and CDR2: LGHNA, YSLEER. The CDR3 totals 14 residues. Here the CDR3 reads CASSQDNRYYGYTF. DNA of the CDR3: TGCGCCAGCAGCCAAGACAACCGCTACTATGGCTACACCTTC.

The chain carries TRBV18 and TRBJ2-7; tentative D call: TRBD1 (6 bases). There are 16 residues in the CDR3. Germline V CDR1 and CDR2: KGHSH, LQKENI. Trimming shortened V by 6 bases and J by 4 bases, and 22 bases separated the two germline ends. The CDR3 region is CASSLNGAGERYEQYF. The CDR3 DNA sequence: TGTGCCAGCTCTCTGAATGGGGCAGGGGAACGGTACGAGCAGTACTTC.

CDR3 sequence (DNA): TGTGCCAGCAGCCAAGAACTGGCTAGCCAGCAGTATTTT. Protein product: CASSQELASQQYF. The chain couples TRBV14 to TRBJ2-3, with D maybe TRBD2 (5 bases). Germline V gene data show CDR1 as SGHDN and CDR2 as FVKESK. Trimming removed 0 bases at V and 11 bases at J, with 12 bases between. The CDR3 has 13 residues.

This chain uses TRBV7-8 with TRBJ2-7; D gene uncertain. This CDR3 has 11 amino acids. V lost 2 bases and J 1 base, leaving 0 bases between the germline ends. The germline V gene has CDR1 SGHVS and CDR2 FQNEAQ. The CDR3 sequence: CASSLSYEQYF. CDR3 DNA sequence: TGTGCCAGCAGCTTATCCTACGAGCAGTACTTC.

The chain has TRBV9 and TRBJ1-5, with D possibly being TRBD1 (6 bases). CDR1 and CDR2 from the germline V gene are SGDLS and YYNGEE. The V end lost 3 bases, the J end lost 7 bases, and 14 bases lay between the germline ends. CDR3 length equals 14 residues. CDR3 DNA sequence: TGTGCCAGCAGCGGCCCAGGGGTACGACAGCCCCAGCATTTT. Residues: CASSGPGVRQPQHF.

This chain joins TRBV30 and TRBJ2-7; a possible D gene is TRBD1 (5 bases). Germline CDR1 is GTSNPN and CDR2 is SVGIG (reference sequence). With 4 bases removed from V and 3 bases from J, the gap between germline ends came to 13 bases. The CDR3 spans 13 residues. This CDR3 reads CAWNRQSSYEQYF. CDR3 sequence (DNA): TGTGCCTGGAATCGACAGTCAAGCTACGAGCAGTACTTC.

This chain joins TRBV18 and TRBJ1-1; tentatively, D is TRBD1 (5 bases). Germline V CDR1 and CDR2: KGHSH, LQKENI. The CDR3 is made up of 13 amino acids. The V end was cut by 3 bases, the J end by 1 base, with 6 bases between. Here the CDR3 reads CASSPGQNTEAFF. CDR3 nucleotides: TGTGCCAGCTCACCCGGACAGAACACTGAAGCTTTCTTT. Combining the CDR3 with reference TRBV18 and TRBJ1-1 gives the whole variable domain NAGVMQNPRHLVRRRGQEARLRCSPMKGHSHVYWYRQLPEEGLKFMVYLQKENIIDESGMPKERFSAEFPKEGPSILRIQQVVRGDSAAYFCASSPGQNTEAFFGQGTRLTVV.

The CDR3 DNA reads TGTGCCAGCAGCGACAGGGGTTCCGGCTACACCTTC. It is translated as CASSDRGSGYTF. The chain is built from TRBV7-2 and TRBJ1-2; 8 bases fit TRBD1. CDR1 and CDR2 (germline): SGHTA, FQGNSA. The CDR3 length is 12 residues. V shed 5 bases and J 8 bases; nucleotides not matched to a gene: 4.

The chain uses TRBV5-4 and TRBJ2-2; 7 nucleotides align to TRBD2. The CDR3 is 16 residues long. Germline assignment: CDR1 SGHNT and CDR2 YYREEE (reference sequence). The trim removed 0 bases at V and 4 bases at J, leaving 6 bases unmatched. The CDR3 loop is CASSLDPAGSTGELFF. In DNA, the CDR3 is TGTGCCAGCAGCTTGGATCCAGCGGGAAGCACCGGGGAGCTGTTTTTT.

The gene calls are TRBV7-9 and TRBJ2-7; 7 bases are shared with TRBD2. There are 14 residues in the CDR3. Trimming took 1 base from V and 6 from J; bases not matched to a gene: 6. Germline CDR1 reads SEHNR; CDR2 reads FQNEAQ (reference sequence). CDR3: CASSLGGGSGEQYF. CDR3 nucleotides: TGTGCCAGCAGCTTAGGGGGGGGGAGTGGCGAGCAGTACTTC. Combining the CDR3 with reference TRBV7-9 and TRBJ2-7 gives the whole variable domain DTGVSQNPRHKITKRGQNVTFRCDPISEHNRLYWYRQTLGQGPEFLTYFQNEAQLEKSRLLSDRFSAERPKGSFSTLEIQRTEQGDSAMYLCASSLGGGSGEQYFGPGTRLTVT.